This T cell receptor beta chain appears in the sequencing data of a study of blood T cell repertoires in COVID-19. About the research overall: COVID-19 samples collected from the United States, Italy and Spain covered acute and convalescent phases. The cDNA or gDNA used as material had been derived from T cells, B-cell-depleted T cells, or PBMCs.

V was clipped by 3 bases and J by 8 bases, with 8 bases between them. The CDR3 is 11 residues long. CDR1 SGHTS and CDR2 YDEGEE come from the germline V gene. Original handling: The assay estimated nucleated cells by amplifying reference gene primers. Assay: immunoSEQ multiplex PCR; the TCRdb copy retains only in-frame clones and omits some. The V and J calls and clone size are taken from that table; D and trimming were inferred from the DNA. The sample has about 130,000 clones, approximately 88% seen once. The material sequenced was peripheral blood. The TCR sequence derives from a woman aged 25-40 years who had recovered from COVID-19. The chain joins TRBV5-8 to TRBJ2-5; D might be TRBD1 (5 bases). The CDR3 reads CASSSQGTQYF. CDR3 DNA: TGTGCCAGCAGCTCCCAGGGTACCCAGTACTTC.